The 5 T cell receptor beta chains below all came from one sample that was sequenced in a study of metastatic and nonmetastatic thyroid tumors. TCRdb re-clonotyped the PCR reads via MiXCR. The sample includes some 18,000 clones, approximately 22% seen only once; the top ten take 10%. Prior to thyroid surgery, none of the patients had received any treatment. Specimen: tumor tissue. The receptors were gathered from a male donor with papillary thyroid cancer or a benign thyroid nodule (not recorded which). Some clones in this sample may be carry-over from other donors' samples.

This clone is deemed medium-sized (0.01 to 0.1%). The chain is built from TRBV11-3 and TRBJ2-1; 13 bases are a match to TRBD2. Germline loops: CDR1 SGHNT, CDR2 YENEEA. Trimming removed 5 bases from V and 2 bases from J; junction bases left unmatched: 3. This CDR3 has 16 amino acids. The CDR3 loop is CASSPGLAGAYNEQFF. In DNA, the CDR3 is TGTGCCAGCAGCCCCGGACTAGCGGGAGCCTACAATGAGCAGTTCTTC.

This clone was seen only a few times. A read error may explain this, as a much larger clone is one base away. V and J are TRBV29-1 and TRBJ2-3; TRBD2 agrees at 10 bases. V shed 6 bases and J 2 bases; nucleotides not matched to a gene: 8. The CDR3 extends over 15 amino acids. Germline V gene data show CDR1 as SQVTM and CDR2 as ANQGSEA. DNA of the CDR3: TGCAGCGTGAGGGTACTAGCGGGGCCCACAGATACGCAGTATTTT. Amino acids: CSVRVLAGPTDTQYF.

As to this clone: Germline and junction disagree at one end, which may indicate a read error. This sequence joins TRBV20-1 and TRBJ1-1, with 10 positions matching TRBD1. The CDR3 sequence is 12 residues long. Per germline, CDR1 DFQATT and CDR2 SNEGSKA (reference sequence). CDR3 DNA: TGCAGTGCTCGAGACAGGGGGCCCCTTCCCCCTTTT. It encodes CSARDRGPLPPF.

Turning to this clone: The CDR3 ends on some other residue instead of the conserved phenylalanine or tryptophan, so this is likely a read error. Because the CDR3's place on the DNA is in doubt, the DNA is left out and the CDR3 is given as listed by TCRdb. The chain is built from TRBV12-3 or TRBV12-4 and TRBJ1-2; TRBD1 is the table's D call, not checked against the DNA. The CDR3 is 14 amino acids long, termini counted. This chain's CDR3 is CASIEFGATYGSTI.

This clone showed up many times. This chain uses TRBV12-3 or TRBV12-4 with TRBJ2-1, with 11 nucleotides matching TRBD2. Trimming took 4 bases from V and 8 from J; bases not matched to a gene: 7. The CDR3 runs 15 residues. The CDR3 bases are TGTGCCAGCAGTTCCGGGACTAGCGGTTCATATGAGCAGTTCTTC. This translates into CASSSGTSGSYEQFF.